This record concerns one T cell receptor (beta chain) sequence. Its cognate antigen is unknown. At one end the junction does not follow the germline gene, possibly because of a read error. This CDR3 is also generated by other DNA sequences in the sample. This sample stems from a study of radiotherapy plus CTLA-4 blockade in lung cancer. Study-wide background: Disease control was seen in about 30% of patients, objective responses in roughly 17%.

Chemo-refractory metastatic non-small-cell lung cancer patients underwent focal radiation alongside CTLA-4 blockade with ipilimumab. CDR1 KGHSH and CDR2 LQKENI come from the germline V gene. There are 13 residues in the CDR3. Here immunoSEQ multiplex PCR was the method, and the copy in TCRdb shows in-frame clones only, minus some. In the table there are 25,000 to 35,000 clones, around four fifths of which are singletons. Study results and limitations: Early clonal dynamics of blood T cells, together with interferon-beta, were reported as the best response predictor. Blood saw expansion of tumor-derived TCR clones after radiotherapy plus ipilimumab.

The sample was peripheral blood, taken from a patient treated with radiotherapy plus ipilimumab. This receptor was identified in a human donor with non-small cell lung cancer that progressed on radiotherapy plus ipilimumab. The chain links TRBV18 to TRBJ1-1; 8 nucleotides align to TRBD1. The DNA for the CDR3 is TGCGCCAGCTGCATTGGGGACAGGACTGAAGCTTTCTTT. Protein sequence: CASCIGDRTEAFF.